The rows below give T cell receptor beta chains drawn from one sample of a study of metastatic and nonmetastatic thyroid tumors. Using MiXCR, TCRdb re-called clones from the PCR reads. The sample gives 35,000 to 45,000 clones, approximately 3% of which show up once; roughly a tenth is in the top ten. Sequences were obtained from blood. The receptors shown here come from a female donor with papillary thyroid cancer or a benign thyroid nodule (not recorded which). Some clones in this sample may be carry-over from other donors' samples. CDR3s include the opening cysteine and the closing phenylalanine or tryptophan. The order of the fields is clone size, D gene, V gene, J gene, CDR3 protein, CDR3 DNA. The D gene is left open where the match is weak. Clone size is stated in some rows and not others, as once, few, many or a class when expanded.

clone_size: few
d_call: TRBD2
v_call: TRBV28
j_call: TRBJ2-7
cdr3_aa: CASSGAGGYYEQYF
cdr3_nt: TGTGCCAGCAGTGGAGCGGGAGGGTACTACGAGCAGTACTTC

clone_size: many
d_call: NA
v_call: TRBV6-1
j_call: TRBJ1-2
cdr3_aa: CASSLTDSNYGYTF
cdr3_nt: TGTGCCAGCAGTTTGACGGATTCTAACTATGGCTACACCTTC

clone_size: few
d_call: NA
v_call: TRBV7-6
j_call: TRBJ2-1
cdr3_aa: CASIRGHALYNEQFF
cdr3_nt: TGTGCCAGCATCCGGGGACATGCCCTTTACAATGAGCAGTTCTTC

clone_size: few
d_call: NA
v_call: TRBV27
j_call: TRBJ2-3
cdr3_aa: CASSPGGRNTDTQYF
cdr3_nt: TGTGCCAGCAGTCCCGGGGGCCGGAACACAGATACGCAGTATTTT

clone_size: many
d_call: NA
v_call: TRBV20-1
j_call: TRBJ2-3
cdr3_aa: CSARGDLAGTDTQYF
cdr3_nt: TGCAGTGCTAGGGGGGACCTCGCTGGGACAGATACGCAGTATTTT

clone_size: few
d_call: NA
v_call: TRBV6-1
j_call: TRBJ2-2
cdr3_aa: CASRGNTGELFF
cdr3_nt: TGTGCCAGCAGGGGGAACACCGGGGAGCTGTTTTTT

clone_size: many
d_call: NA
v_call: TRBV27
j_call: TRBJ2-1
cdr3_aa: CASSSGTVSYNEQFF
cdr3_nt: TGTGCCAGCAGTTCAGGTACAGTCTCCTACAATGAGCAGTTCTTC

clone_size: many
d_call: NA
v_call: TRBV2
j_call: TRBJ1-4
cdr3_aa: CASSEAGSEKLFF
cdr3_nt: TGTGCCAGCAGTGAAGCAGGTAGTGAAAAACTGTTTTTT

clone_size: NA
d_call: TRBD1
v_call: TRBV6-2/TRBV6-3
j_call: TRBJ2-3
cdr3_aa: CASTGQADTQYF
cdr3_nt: TGTGCCAGCACGGGACAGGCAGATACGCAGTATTTT

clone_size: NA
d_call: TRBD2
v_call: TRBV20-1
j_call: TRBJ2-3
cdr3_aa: CSARGRLAGGTDTQYF
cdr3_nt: TGCAGTGCTAGGGGTAGACTAGCGGGAGGGACAGATACGCAGTATTTT

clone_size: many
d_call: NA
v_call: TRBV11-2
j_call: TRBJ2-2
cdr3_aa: CASSIFPGRGLTANTGELFF
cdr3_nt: TGTGCCAGCAGCATTTTCCCGGGACGAGGACTAACCGCGAACACCGGGGAGCTGTTTTTT

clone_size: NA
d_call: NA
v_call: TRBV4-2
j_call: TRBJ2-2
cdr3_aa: CASSLSPKGYDTGELFF
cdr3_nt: TGTGCCAGCAGCTTAAGCCCTAAGGGGTATGACACCGGGGAGCTGTTTTTT

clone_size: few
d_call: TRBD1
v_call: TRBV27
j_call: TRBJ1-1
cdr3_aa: CASSPFQGAQTEAFF
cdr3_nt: TGTGCCAGCAGCCCTTTCCAGGGGGCTCAGACTGAAGCTTTCTTT

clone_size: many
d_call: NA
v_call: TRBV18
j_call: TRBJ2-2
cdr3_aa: CASSPSRSNTGELFF
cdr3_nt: TGTGCCAGCTCACCAAGCCGGTCCAACACCGGGGAGCTGTTTTTT

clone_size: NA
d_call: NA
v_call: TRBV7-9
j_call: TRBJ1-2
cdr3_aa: CASSLPWQPTGYTF
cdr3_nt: TGTGCCAGTAGCCTCCCATGGCAGCCGACTGGCTACACCTTC

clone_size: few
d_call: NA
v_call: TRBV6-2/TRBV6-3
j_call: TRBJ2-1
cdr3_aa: CASSLGNNEQFF
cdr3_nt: TGTGCCAGCAGCCTCGGGAACAATGAGCAGTTCTTC

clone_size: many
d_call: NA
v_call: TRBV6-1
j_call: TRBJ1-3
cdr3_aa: CASSAGAGGNTIYF
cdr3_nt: TGTGCCAGCAGTGCGGGGGCGGGTGGAAACACCATATATTTT

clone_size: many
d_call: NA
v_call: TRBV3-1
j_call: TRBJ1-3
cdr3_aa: CASSRTAGTQGNTIYF
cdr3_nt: TGTGCCAGCAGCCGAACGGCCGGGACTCAGGGAAACACCATATATTTT

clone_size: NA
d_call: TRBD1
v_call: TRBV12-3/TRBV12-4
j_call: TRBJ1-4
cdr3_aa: CASSSSGTGNGEKLFF
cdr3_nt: TGTGCCAGCAGTTCCTCCGGGACAGGGAACGGCGAAAAACTGTTTTTT

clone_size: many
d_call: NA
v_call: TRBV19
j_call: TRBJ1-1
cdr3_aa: CASFFSGNTEAFF
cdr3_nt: TGTGCCAGTTTCTTCTCAGGGAACACTGAAGCTTTCTTT

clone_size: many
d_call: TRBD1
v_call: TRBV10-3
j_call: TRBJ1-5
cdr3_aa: CAISNTRDRPHQPQHF
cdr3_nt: TGTGCCATCAGTAATACCCGGGACAGGCCTCATCAGCCCCAGCATTTT

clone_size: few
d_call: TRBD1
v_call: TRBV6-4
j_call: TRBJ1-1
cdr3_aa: CASSETWTGDTEAFF
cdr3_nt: TGTGCCAGCAGTGAGACCTGGACAGGCGACACTGAAGCTTTCTTT

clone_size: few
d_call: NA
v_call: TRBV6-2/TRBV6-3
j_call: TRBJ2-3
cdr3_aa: CASSSTGLPLGTARDTQYF
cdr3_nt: TGTGCCAGCAGCTCCACCGGGCTCCCCTTGGGCACGGCACGAGATACGCAGTATTTT

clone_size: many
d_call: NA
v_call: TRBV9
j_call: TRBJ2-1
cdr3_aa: CASSVGLTGRSANEQFF
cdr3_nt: TGTGCCAGCAGCGTAGGTTTGACAGGCCGGTCGGCAAATGAGCAATTCTTC

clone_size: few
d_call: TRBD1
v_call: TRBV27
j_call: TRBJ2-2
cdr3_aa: CASSLLRGQGTGELFF
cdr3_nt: TGTGCCAGCAGTTTATTGAGGGGGCAAGGCACCGGGGAGCTGTTTTTT

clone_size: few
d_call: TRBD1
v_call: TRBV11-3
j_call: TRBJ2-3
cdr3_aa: CASSLEDRDTDTQYF
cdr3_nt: TGTGCCAGCAGCTTAGAGGACAGGGATACAGATACGCAGTATTTT

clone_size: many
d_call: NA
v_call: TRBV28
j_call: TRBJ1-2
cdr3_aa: CASSSSSGWYGYTF
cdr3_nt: TGTGCCAGCAGTTCTAGTTCCGGGTGGTATGGCTACACCTTC

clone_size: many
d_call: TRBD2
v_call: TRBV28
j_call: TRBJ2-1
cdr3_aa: CASSLPSGRAIYEQFF
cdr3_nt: TGTGCCAGCAGTTTGCCTAGCGGGAGGGCCATCTATGAGCAGTTCTTC

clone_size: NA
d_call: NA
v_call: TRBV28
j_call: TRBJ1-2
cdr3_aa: CASSSHREDTF
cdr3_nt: TGTGCCAGCAGTTCCCACAGGGAGGACACCTTC

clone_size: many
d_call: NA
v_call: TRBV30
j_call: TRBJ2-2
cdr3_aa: CAWNLGLGVLTGELFF
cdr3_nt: TGTGCCTGGAACCTAGGACTTGGCGTTCTCACCGGGGAGCTGTTTTTT

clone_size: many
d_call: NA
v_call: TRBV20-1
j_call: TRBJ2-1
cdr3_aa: CSVDSSYNEQFF
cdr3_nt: TGCAGTGTGGATAGCTCCTACAATGAGCAGTTCTTC

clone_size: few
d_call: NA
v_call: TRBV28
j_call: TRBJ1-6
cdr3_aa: CASSLGGSENSPLHF
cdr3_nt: TGTGCCAGCAGTTTAGGGGGCAGCGAGAATTCACCCCTCCACTTT

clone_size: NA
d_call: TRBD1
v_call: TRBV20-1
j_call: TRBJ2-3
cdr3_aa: CSARLGQGLTDTQYF
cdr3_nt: TGCAGTGCTAGGTTAGGACAGGGCCTAACAGATACGCAGTATTTT

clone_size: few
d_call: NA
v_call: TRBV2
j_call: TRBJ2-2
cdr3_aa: CASSGLSQRGGELFF
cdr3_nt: TGTGCCAGCAGTGGACTTTCCCAGAGGGGCGGGGAGCTGTTTTTT

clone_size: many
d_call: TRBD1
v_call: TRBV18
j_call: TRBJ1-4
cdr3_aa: CASSLTGTNEKLFF
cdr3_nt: TGTGCCAGCTCACTGACAGGGACTAATGAAAAACTGTTTTTT

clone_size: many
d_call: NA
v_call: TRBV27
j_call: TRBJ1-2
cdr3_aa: CASSTVRGKSNYGYTF
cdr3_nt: TGTGCCAGCAGTACCGTTAGGGGCAAATCTAACTATGGCTACACCTTC